What follows are 13 T cell receptor beta chains derived from one specimen sequenced in a study of shared clonotypes between healthy human individuals (dated by TCRdb to the early 2020s). The library came from the immunoSEQ multiplex PCR assay. In its TCRdb copy, this immuneACCESS table keeps in-frame sequences only and misses some clones. Where compared with another copy, unresolved V genes explain less than half of these, and the others have no known cause. Here the sample has approximately 2.4 million clones; nearly 97% occur a single time. Clones ranked in the top ten supply 0.1% to 0.15% of the sample. Specimen: naive CD4+ T cells sorted from blood. The cell subset or site tag for this specimen amounts to: CD45RA+ positively selected. The receptors shown here come from a young man in good health.

This clone has a single count. This sequence joins TRBV5-1 and TRBJ2-7; D possibly uses TRBD1 or TRBD2 (6 bases each). Germline lookup yields CDR1 SGHRS and CDR2 YFSETQ. CDR3 length: 15 residues. Trimming shortened V by 4 bases and J by 5 bases, and 19 bases separated the two germline ends. The CDR3 DNA follows: TGCGCCAGCAGCCCCGAGGGGGGCCCATCCCACGAGCAGTACTTC. Its protein is CASSPEGGPSHEQYF.

This chain connects TRBV7-2 to TRBJ2-4; D is tentatively TRBD1 or TRBD2 (5 bases each). The CDR3 contains 14 residues. Looked up from germline, CDR1 is SGHTA and CDR2 is FQGNSA. V lost 2 bases, J lost 9 bases, and 14 bases lay in between. As DNA, the CDR3 is TGTGCCAGCAGCTTACATAATAGTGGGGGCATTCAGTACTTC. It translates to CASSLHNSGGIQYF.

This sequence joins TRBV5-1 and TRBJ2-4, with 9 bases matching TRBD2. This CDR3 spans 15 amino acids. Trimming cost V 7 bases and J 6 bases; bases outside gene matches: 11. Germline V gives CDR1 SGHRS, CDR2 YFSETQ. Written as DNA, the CDR3 is TGCGCCAGCGCACTGGCGGGGGGGCAGGGAAACATTCAGTACTTC. Amino acids: CASALAGGQGNIQYF.

The chain joins TRBV7-2 to TRBJ1-4; TRBD1 aligns across 7 bases. Trimming cost V 5 bases and J 2 bases; bases outside gene matches: 2. This CDR3 has 14 residues. Per germline, CDR1 SGHTA and CDR2 FQGNSA. The CDR3 is CASSPTGTNEKLFF. CDR3 bases: TGTGCCAGCAGCCCGACAGGGACTAATGAAAAACTGTTTTTT.

This chain joins TRBV11-3 and TRBJ1-1; TRBD1 matches 7 bases. J gave up 1 base and V 5 bases, and 7 bases lay outside the gene matches. Germline loops: CDR1 SGHNT, CDR2 YENEEA. CDR3 length: 15 residues. The CDR3 bases are TGTGCCAGCAGCCTTTACAGGGGACAGAACACTGAAGCTTTCTTT. Its translation is CASSLYRGQNTEAFF.

The V and J genes are TRBV7-6 and TRBJ2-5, with 9 bases matching TRBD1. Germline V gene sequence: CDR1 SGHVS, CDR2 FNYEAQ. The CDR3 sequence is 15 residues long. V lost 6 bases and J lost 4; bases outside the gene matches: 9. CDR3 amino acids: CASRRTGGQGETQYF. DNA of the CDR3: TGTGCCAGCAGGCGCACAGGGGGCCAGGGAGAGACCCAGTACTTC.

The V and J genes are TRBV4-1 and TRBJ2-2; 10 bases fit TRBD1. CDR3 size: 18 residues. Germline loops: CDR1 MGHRA, CDR2 YSYEKL. J lost 4 bases, V lost 0 bases, and 8 bases had no gene match. CDR3 sequence reads: CASSQDPGTGAATGELFF. The CDR3 nucleotides read TGCGCCAGCAGCCAAGATCCGGGGACAGGGGCGGCCACCGGGGAGCTGTTTTTT.

The CDR3 coding sequence is TGTGCCAGCTCACCGAACGACAGGAGGCTGGGCGAGCAGTACTTC. Translated, it gives CASSPNDRRLGEQYF. The chain has TRBV18 and TRBJ2-7, with D perhaps TRBD1 (6 bases). V dropped 3 bases and J dropped 6 bases, with 18 bases sitting between them. The CDR3 totals 15 residues. Germline CDR1 is KGHSH and CDR2 is LQKENI.

V is TRBV10-3 and J is TRBJ1-6, with TRBD1 identical over 10 bases. After removal of 7 bases from V and 6 bases from J, the junction contained 9 bases not matched to a gene. The CDR3 has 16 amino acids. The germline gives CDR1 ENHRY, CDR2 SYGVKD. The CDR3 region is CAITSGQGVGNSPLHF. CDR3 DNA: TGTGCCATCACCTCTGGACAGGGGGTTGGTAATTCACCCCTCCACTTT.

This chain connects TRBV7-2 to TRBJ2-4; D possibly uses TRBD1 or TRBD2 (5 bases each). Germline V gene data show CDR1 as SGHTA and CDR2 as FQGNSA. Trimming took off 1 base at V and 7 bases at J, with 20 bases between the two ends. CDR3 length: 17 residues. In nucleotides, the CDR3 is TGTGCCAGCAGCTTAGGGACTGTGGGGCAAGCCGGGAACATTCAGTACTTC. This sequence encodes CASSLGTVGQAGNIQYF. The variable domain in full, completed from reference TRBV7-2 and TRBJ2-4, reads GAGVSQSPSNKVTEKGKDVELRCDPISGHTALYWYRQSLGQGLEFLIYFQGNSAPDKSGLPSDRFSAERTGGSVSTLTIQRTQQEDSAVYLCASSLGTVGQAGNIQYFGAGTRLSVL.

V is TRBV7-2 and J is TRBJ2-3; 8 nucleotides agree with TRBD2. The V segment lost 3 bases and the J segment 4 bases; nucleotides outside the gene matches: 6. CDR3 size: 15 residues. CDR1 SGHTA and CDR2 FQGNSA come from the germline V gene. In nucleotides, the CDR3 is TGTGCCAGCAGCTTTACCAGCGGGAGCGCAGATACGCAGTATTTT. As protein: CASSFTSGSADTQYF.

The chain employs TRBV7-9 and TRBJ1-1; D gene ambiguous. Germline CDR1 is SEHNR and CDR2 is FQNEAQ (reference sequence). The CDR3 sequence is 14 residues long. Deletions cut 1 base from V and 1 base from J, with 7 bases between. The CDR3 coding sequence is TGTGCCAGCAGCTTAGGAGGTCAGAACACTGAAGCTTTCTTT. Translated, it gives CASSLGGQNTEAFF.

The chain couples TRBV2 to TRBJ1-5, with D possibly matching TRBD1 (6 bases). Trimming stripped 4 bases from V and 3 bases from J, with 10 bases between. The CDR3 consists of 14 residues. Germline V CDR1 and CDR2: SNHLY, FYNNEI. The CDR3 sequence is CASSADSNNQPQHF. The CDR3 nucleotides are TGTGCCAGCAGTGCGGACAGTAACAATCAGCCCCAGCATTTT.